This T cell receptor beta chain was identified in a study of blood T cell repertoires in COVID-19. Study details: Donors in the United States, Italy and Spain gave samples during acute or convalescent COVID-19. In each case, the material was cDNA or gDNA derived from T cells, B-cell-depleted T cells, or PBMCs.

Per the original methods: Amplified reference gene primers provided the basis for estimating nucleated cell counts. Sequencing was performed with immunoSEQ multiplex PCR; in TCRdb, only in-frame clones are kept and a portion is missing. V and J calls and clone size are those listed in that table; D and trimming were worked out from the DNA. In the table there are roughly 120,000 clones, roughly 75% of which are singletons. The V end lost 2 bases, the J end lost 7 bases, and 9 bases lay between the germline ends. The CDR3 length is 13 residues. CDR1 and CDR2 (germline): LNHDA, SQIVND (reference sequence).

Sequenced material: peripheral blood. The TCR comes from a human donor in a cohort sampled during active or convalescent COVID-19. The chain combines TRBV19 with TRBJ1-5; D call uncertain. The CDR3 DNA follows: TGTGCCAGTAGTATAAGCCCATGGCAGCCCCAGCATTTT. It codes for CASSISPWQPQHF.